Listed here are 19 T cell receptor beta chains from one sample, sequenced in a study of preoperative IRX-2 immunotherapy in early breast cancer. The repertoire was sequenced with immunoSEQ multiplex PCR; TCRdb's copy has only in-frame clones and lacks some. The sample includes about 43,000 clones, roughly 95% seen only once; the top ten take about 1.6%. Treatment here: preoperative locoregional IRX-2 cytokine immunotherapy. The input for sequencing was tumor tissue, taken after IRX-2 immunotherapy. These receptor sequences come from a human donor with breast cancer.

This clone came up a few times. V and J are TRBV29-1 and TRBJ1-4; 9 bases agree with TRBD1. CDR3 length equals 13 residues. The V segment lost 6 bases and the J segment 6 bases; nucleotides outside the gene matches: 5. Per the germline V gene, CDR1 is SQVTM and CDR2 is ANQGSEA. CDR3: CSVAGTGYEKLFF. CDR3 sequence (DNA): TGCAGCGTGGCTGGGACAGGGTATGAAAAACTGTTTTTT.

The chain joins TRBV4-1 to TRBJ1-1; no definite D call. The V end was cut by 3 bases, the J end by 5 bases, with 16 bases between. This CDR3 is 15 amino acids long. Germline loops: CDR1 MGHRA, CDR2 YSYEKL. As DNA, the CDR3 is TGCGCCAGCAGCCAGTTCTATCGGGGAAAAACTGAAGCTTTCTTT. Translated, it gives CASSQFYRGKTEAFF.

V is TRBV7-2 and J is TRBJ2-3; D gene uncertain. Germline loops: CDR1 SGHTA, CDR2 FQGNSA. The V end was cut by 4 bases, the J end by 5 bases, with 10 bases between. CDR3 length: 13 amino acids. This CDR3 is CASSSRREDTQYF. Here the CDR3 DNA reads TGTGCCAGCAGCTCAAGGAGAGAAGATACGCAGTATTTT.

V is TRBV6-1 and J is TRBJ1-2, with D perhaps matching TRBD1 (5 bases). Germline values: CDR1 MNHNS, CDR2 SASEGT. The CDR3 loop spans 12 amino acids. V was pared by 11 bases and J by 4 bases, with 14 bases between. The CDR3 nucleotides are TGTGCCGGCCGGAGGGGCGGCTATGGCTACACCTTC. Translation gives CAGRRGGYGYTF.

The chain employs TRBV5-1 and TRBJ2-3; 15 bases are shared with TRBD2. The trim removed 4 bases at V and 6 bases at J, leaving 9 bases unmatched. The CDR3 spans 17 residues. Germline CDR1 and CDR2: SGHRS and YFSETQ. The DNA of the CDR3 is TGCGCCAGCAGCCTGAGGACTAGCGGGGGGGCTGGTGATACGCAGTATTTT. Encoded protein: CASSLRTSGGAGDTQYF. Complete variable domain (other parts from reference TRBV5-1 and TRBJ2-3): KAGVTQTPRYLIKTRGQQVTLSCSPISGHRSVSWYQQTPGQGLQFLFEYFSETQRNKGNFPGRFSGRQFSNSRSEMNVSTLELGDSALYLCASSLRTSGGAGDTQYFGPGTRLTVL.

Only a few counts were recorded for this clone. The chain joins TRBV20-1 to TRBJ2-7; D is possibly TRBD1 (6 bases). The length of the CDR3 is 11 residues. V was shortened by 6 bases and J by 7 bases, with 13 bases between the two germline ends. CDR1 and CDR2 from the germline V gene are DFQATT and SNEGSKA (reference sequence). The CDR3 sequence is CSAKDSREQYF. CDR3 coding DNA: TGCAGTGCAAAGGACAGTCGGGAGCAGTACTTC.

This clone was recorded once. The junction differs from germline at one of its ends, possibly a read error. V and J are TRBV7-3 and TRBJ2-3, with 10 nucleotides matching TRBD2. Germline V gene data show CDR1 as SGHTA and CDR2 as FQGTGA. The CDR3 is 16 amino acids. The CDR3 nucleotides are TGTGCCAGCAGCTCAGTAGCGGGGGGCCCCACAAATACGCAGTATTTT. This encodes CASSSVAGGPTNTQYF. Full variable domain (remainder filled in from reference TRBV7-3 and TRBJ2-3): GAGVSQTPSNKVTEKGKYVELRCDPISGHTALYWYRQSLGQGPEFLIYFQGTGAADDSGLPNDRFFAVRPEGSVSTLKIQRTERGDSAVYLCASSSVAGGPTNTQYFGPGTRLTVL.

The rearrangement joins TRBV7-9 to TRBJ2-7; possibly TRBD1 for D (6 bases). CDR3 length: 18 amino acids. Trimming took 1 base from V and 2 from J, leaving 21 bases between them. The germline CDR1 and CDR2 sequences are SEHNR and FQNEAQ (reference sequence). CDR3 protein: CASSLVISGQGIPYEQYF. DNA of the CDR3: TGTGCCAGCAGCTTAGTTATTTCCGGGCAGGGGATTCCCTACGAGCAGTACTTC.

This clone was seen a single time. The CDR3 is CASRGAAHNTGELFF. The CDR3 DNA sequence: TGTGCCAGCAGAGGGGCCGCTCATAACACCGGGGAGCTGTTTTTT. V gene TRBV28 combines with J gene TRBJ2-2; the D gene is possibly TRBD1 (5 bases). CDR1 MDHEN and CDR2 SYDVKM come from the germline V gene. Trimming removed 6 bases at V and 2 bases at J, with 13 bases between. The CDR3 is made up of 15 amino acids.

The V gene is TRBV11-3, the J gene TRBJ2-3, with 16 bases identical to TRBD2. Germline-derived CDR1 and CDR2 are SGHNT and YENEEA. V lost 4 bases, J lost 4 bases, and 5 bases stayed unmatched. This CDR3 is 17 amino acids long. In DNA, the CDR3 is TGTGCCAGCAGCTCGGGACTAGCGGGGGGGCTTGCAGATACGCAGTATTTT. It yields the protein CASSSGLAGGLADTQYF. Filled out from reference TRBV11-3 and TRBJ2-3, the complete variable domain reads EAGVVQSPRYKIIEKKQPVAFWCNPISGHNTLYWYLQNLGQGPELLIRYENEEAVDDSQLPKDRFSAERLKGVDSTLKIQPAELGDSAVYLCASSSGLAGGLADTQYFGPGTRLTVL.

The chain uses TRBV28 and TRBJ2-7; no clear D gene. Looked up from germline, CDR1 is MDHEN and CDR2 is SYDVKM. CDR3 length equals 18 residues. V was shortened by 3 bases and J by 0 bases, with 21 bases between the two germline ends. The CDR3 DNA follows: TGTGCCAGCAGTTTCCTGGACCTCAACCCCCTTAGCTCCTACGAGCAGTACTTC. It specifies CASSFLDLNPLSSYEQYF.

CDR3 DNA: TGCGCCAGCAGCTTGGGGGCCGCCGGCACCGGGGAGCTGTTTTTT. It encodes CASSLGAAGTGELFF. The chain joins TRBV5-1 to TRBJ2-2; D not certain. Germline CDR1 SGHRS, CDR2 YFSETQ. V was cut by 0 bases and J by 4 bases, with 10 bases left in between. The CDR3 spans 15 residues.

This chain connects TRBV5-4 to TRBJ2-5; 9 bases are a match to TRBD1. V lost 3 bases to trimming and J lost 11 bases; unmatched junction nucleotides: 11. Germline CDR1 is SGHNT and CDR2 is YYREEE (reference sequence). The CDR3 length is 14 residues. CDR3 residues: CASSWDRARVGQYF. In DNA, the CDR3 is TGTGCCAGCAGCTGGGACAGGGCGAGGGTGGGGCAGTACTTC.

This chain uses TRBV20-1 with TRBJ1-1; tentatively, D is TRBD1 (6 bases). The length of the CDR3 is 10 residues. The ends were cut back, 8 bases at V and 8 bases at J, with 12 bases in the middle. CDR1 and CDR2 from the germline V gene are DFQATT and SNEGSKA (reference sequence). CDR3 bases: TGCAGTCAGGGGAGTAGAGAAGCTTTCTTT. Translated: CSQGSREAFF.

The rearrangement links TRBV7-6 to TRBJ2-1, with a tentative D call TRBD1 (7 bases). The CDR3 contains 13 residues. The ends were cut back, 3 bases at V and 8 bases at J, with 11 bases in the middle. Germline CDR1 is SGHVS and CDR2 is FNYEAQ. The CDR3 here is CASSFTGEDEQFF. The DNA of the CDR3 is TGTGCCAGCAGCTTTACAGGGGAGGATGAGCAGTTCTTC.

The V call is TRBV7-2, the J call TRBJ2-7; 7 bases are shared with TRBD1. The CDR3 runs 13 residues. The germline CDR1 and CDR2 sequences are SGHTA and FQGNSA. The junction had 2 bases not matched to a gene; V was cut back by 4 bases and J by 2 bases. CDR3 DNA: TGTGCCAGCAGCTCGGGACAGCCCTACGAGCAGTACTTC. It codes for CASSSGQPYEQYF.

CDR3 region: CASSSRLAGDSGANVLTF. CDR3 coding DNA: TGTGCCAGCAGCTCCCGGTTAGCGGGGGACTCTGGGGCCAACGTCCTGACTTTC. The genes are TRBV7-9 and TRBJ2-6; 9 bases align to TRBD2. Germline-derived CDR1 and CDR2 are SEHNR and FQNEAQ (reference sequence). The junction had 7 bases not matched to a gene; V was cut back by 4 bases and J by 0 bases. CDR3 length: 18 residues.

The V call is TRBV5-4, the J call TRBJ2-7; 7 bases match TRBD1. Germline lookup yields CDR1 SGHNT and CDR2 YYREEE (reference sequence). The CDR3 runs 14 residues. V lost 0 bases, J lost 6 bases, and 6 bases stayed unmatched. The CDR3 spells CASSLGDRVSEQYF. DNA for the CDR3: TGTGCCAGCAGCTTGGGAGACAGGGTGAGCGAGCAGTACTTC.

This chain connects TRBV6-6 to TRBJ2-7; 10 bases match TRBD1. CDR1 and CDR2 (germline): MNHNY, SVGAGI (reference sequence). This CDR3 has 14 residues. The ends lost 6 bases at V and 3 bases at J; junction bases unmatched: 5. CDR3 DNA: TGTGCCAGCAGGAGGACAGGGGGAAACTACGAGCAGTACTTC. It specifies CASRRTGGNYEQYF.